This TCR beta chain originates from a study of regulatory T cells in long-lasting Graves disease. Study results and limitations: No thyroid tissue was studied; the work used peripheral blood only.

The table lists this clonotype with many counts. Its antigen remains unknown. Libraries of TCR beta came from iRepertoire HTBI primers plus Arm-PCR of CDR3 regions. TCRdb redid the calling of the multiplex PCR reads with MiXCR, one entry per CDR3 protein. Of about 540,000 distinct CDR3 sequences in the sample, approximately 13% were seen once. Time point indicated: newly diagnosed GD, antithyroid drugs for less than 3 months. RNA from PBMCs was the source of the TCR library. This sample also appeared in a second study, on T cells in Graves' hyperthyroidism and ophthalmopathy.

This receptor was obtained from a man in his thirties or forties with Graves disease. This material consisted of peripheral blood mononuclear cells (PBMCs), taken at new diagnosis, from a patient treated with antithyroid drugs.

CDR3 in amino acids: CASSSPGSVSDTQYF. The DNA for the CDR3 is TGTGCCAGCAGCAGTCCGGGATCGGTTTCAGATACGCAGTATTTT. The chain links TRBV7-8 to TRBJ2-3, with D possibly being TRBD2 (5 bases). Trimming took off 5 bases at V and 4 bases at J, with 16 bases between the two ends. Germline CDR1 and CDR2: SGHVS and FQNEAQ. The CDR3 spans 15 residues.